The source of this T cell receptor (beta chain) is a study of regulatory T cells in long-lasting Graves disease. Study summary: Antithyroid drug use was under 3 months in newly diagnosed Graves' patients. Study-level results: Segments TRBV28, TRBJ1-2 and TRBJ2-5 showed preferential usage in persistent disease.

Assembly of TCR beta libraries relied on iRepertoire HTBI primers together with Arm-PCR of CDR3 regions. TCRdb re-called the multiplex PCR reads through MiXCR, storing one row per CDR3 protein. The data contain roughly 420,000 distinct CDR3 sequences, roughly 17% of them seen just once; the ten biggest clones take up around 11%. As for time point: newly diagnosed GD, antithyroid drugs for less than 3 months. The authors made the TCR library using RNA they extracted from PBMCs. The authors drew patients from an endocrinology department in Xi'an, China. Concerning this clonotype itself: Its specificity is unknown.

With 2 bases removed from V and 3 bases from J, the gap between germline ends came to 14 bases. Germline loops: CDR1 MNHEY, CDR2 SMNVEV (reference sequence). The CDR3 is 15 amino acids. This same sample was also taken into another study, of T cells in Graves' hyperthyroidism and ophthalmopathy.

The chain combines TRBV27 with TRBJ2-7; a weak D match, TRBD1 (5 bases). This specimen consisted of peripheral blood mononuclear cells (PBMCs), obtained at new diagnosis, from a patient treated with antithyroid drugs. The origin of this receptor is a woman in her 30s with Graves disease. This CDR3 is CASSLTTGAIYEQYF. The CDR3 DNA reads TGTGCCAGCAGTTTAACCACAGGAGCGATCTACGAGCAGTACTTC.